What follows are 31 T cell receptor beta chains derived from one specimen sequenced in a study of Ad26.COV2.S vaccination and SARS-CoV-2 variants (TCRdb year 2021). What the treatment or condition label conveys for this sample: roughly 19 received Ad26.COV2.S at low or high dose, single or two shots; about 5 received placebo; per-sample allocation not given. For vaccine and placebo recipients, repertoires were sequenced using samples collected on day 63 after the first injection. Library generation was performed with the immunoSEQ multiplex PCR assay. TCRdb's version of the immuneACCESS table is confined to in-frame rearrangements and falls short of the full clone set. An unresolved V gene accounts for under half of the shortfall where checked; the remainder is of unknown origin. The sample yields roughly 380,000 clones; approximately 87% were counted once. The top ten hold about 3.5% of the sample.

Sequenced material: peripheral blood, taken in a trial of Ad26.COV2.S vaccine versus placebo. Receptors originate from a person aged 18-60 years who received the Ad26.COV2.S COVID-19 vaccine or a placebo.

The rearrangement links TRBV7-2 to TRBJ1-3, with 7 bases lining up with TRBD1. V lost 5 bases and J lost 2; bases outside the gene matches: 3. This CDR3 contains 14 residues. Germline CDR1 reads SGHTA; CDR2 reads FQGNSA. The CDR3 loop reads CASSPGGAGNTIYF. CDR3 bases: TGTGCCAGCAGCCCAGGGGGGGCTGGAAACACCATATATTTT. Complete variable domain (other parts from reference TRBV7-2 and TRBJ1-3): GAGVSQSPSNKVTEKGKDVELRCDPISGHTALYWYRQSLGQGLEFLIYFQGNSAPDKSGLPSDRFSAERTGGSVSTLTIQRTQQEDSAVYLCASSPGGAGNTIYFGEGSWLTVV.

The genes are TRBV15 and TRBJ1-6; maybe TRBD1 (6 bases). Between the trimmed V and J ends, which lost 8 bases and 5 bases, there was a span of 7 bases. Germline values: CDR1 LNHNV, CDR2 YYDKDF (reference sequence). This CDR3 region has 12 residues. CDR3 sequence reads: CATEGDNSPLHF. The CDR3 region has the DNA TGTGCCACCGAGGGGGATAATTCACCCCTCCACTTT.

The V and J genes are TRBV9 and TRBJ2-3; the match to TRBD2 covers 9 bases. This CDR3 is built from 21 residues. Germline V gives CDR1 SGDLS, CDR2 YYNGEE. The V segment lost 4 bases and the J segment 0 bases; nucleotides outside the gene matches: 21. CDR3: CASSKGLARGGPEPSTDTQYF. The CDR3, as DNA: TGTGCCAGCAGCAAGGGATTAGCGCGGGGGGGCCCAGAACCTAGCACAGATACGCAGTATTTT.

For this clone: The sample holds other DNA sequences that translate to the same CDR3. The chain has TRBV6-5 and TRBJ1-5; the match to TRBD1 covers 7 bases. J gave up 4 bases and V 5 bases, and 2 bases lay outside the gene matches. CDR1 MNHEY and CDR2 SVGAGI come from the germline V gene. The CDR3 is made up of 13 amino acids. The CDR3 coding sequence is TGTGCCAGCAGTCGACAGGGAAATCAGCCCCAGCATTTT. It codes for CASSRQGNQPQHF.

This sequence joins TRBV19 and TRBJ2-7; TRBD1 or TRBD2 may be the D gene (7 bases each). Per the germline V gene, CDR1 is LNHDA and CDR2 is SQIVND (reference sequence). The CDR3 has 16 amino acids. The V end was cut by 3 bases, the J end by 2 bases, with 17 bases between. CDR3 sequence: CASSIRGGDQAYEQYF. The CDR3, as DNA: TGTGCCAGTAGTATCAGGGGGGGGGACCAAGCCTACGAGCAGTACTTC.

This sequence joins TRBV4-1 and TRBJ2-5; 9 nucleotides match TRBD1. The CDR3 consists of 17 residues. Trimming cost V 2 bases and J 5 bases; bases outside gene matches: 12. Germline V gene sequence: CDR1 MGHRA, CDR2 YSYEKL. CDR3 DNA: TGCGCCAGCAGCCAACCCGACAGGGGGTCGGTACTCGAGACCCAGTACTTC. Translation: CASSQPDRGSVLETQYF.

The rearrangement links TRBV6-2 or TRBV6-3 to TRBJ2-2; D is unclear. The CDR3 extends over 13 amino acids. V lost 0 bases, J lost 7 bases, and 6 bases lay in between. Germline V gene lookup returns CDR1 MNHEY and CDR2 SVGEGT. The CDR3 spells CASSYSKDGELFF. CDR3 nucleotide sequence: TGTGCCAGCAGTTACTCGAAGGACGGGGAGCTGTTTTTT.

This clone was counted a single time. The V and J genes are TRBV3-1 (or the pseudogene TRBV3-2) and TRBJ1-6, with D unclear. Germline CDR1 is LGHDT and CDR2 is YNNKEL (reference sequence). The CDR3 totals 19 residues. Trimming cost V 4 bases and J 0 bases, with 19 bases left between them. Written as DNA, the CDR3 is TGTGCCAGCAGCCGGATTCCAGATTTCGGCAGCTCCTATAATTCACCCCTCCACTTT. It yields the protein CASSRIPDFGSSYNSPLHF.

DNA for the CDR3: TGTGCCAGCAGTGAAGTTAGTTGGAGTGGGACAGGGGTCTATGGCTACACCTTC. Translation gives CASSEVSWSGTGVYGYTF. The gene calls are TRBV6-1 and TRBJ1-2; 10 bases fit TRBD1. Trimming took 1 base from V and 4 from J; bases not matched to a gene: 12. CDR1 is MNHNS and CDR2 is SASEGT in the germline V gene. CDR3 length: 18 amino acids.

The rearrangement uses TRBV12-3 or TRBV12-4 and TRBJ2-1; D tentatively fits TRBD1 or TRBD2 (6 bases each). The CDR3 extends over 13 amino acids. V was pared by 2 bases and J by 10 bases, with 12 bases between. CDR3: CASSLSGAGEQFF. For the CDR3, the DNA is TGTGCCAGCAGTTTATCGGGGGCAGGCGAGCAGTTCTTC.

The rearrangement uses TRBV19 and TRBJ1-2; D not certain. Germline V gene data show CDR1 as LNHDA and CDR2 as SQIVND (reference sequence). This CDR3 comprises 14 residues. Trimming removed 2 bases at V and 7 bases at J, with 14 bases between. The CDR3: CASSIKTEIFGYTF. As DNA, the CDR3 is TGTGCCAGTAGTATAAAGACGGAGATCTTTGGCTACACCTTC.

CDR3: CASSSDRYYEQYF. The CDR3 coding sequence is TGCGCCAGCAGCTCTGACAGATACTACGAGCAGTACTTC. This sequence joins TRBV5-1 and TRBJ2-7, with TRBD1 as a possible D gene (5 bases). Germline CDR1 and CDR2: SGHRS and YFSETQ. This CDR3 comprises 13 residues. V lost 3 bases to trimming and J lost 3 bases, with 10 bases between them.

The chain employs TRBV30 and TRBJ2-2, with 10 bases lining up with TRBD2. Germline V gene lookup returns CDR1 GTSNPN and CDR2 SVGIG (reference sequence). With 4 bases clipped from V and 7 bases from J, the junction kept 3 bases outside the gene matches. The CDR3 length is 13 residues. The DNA for the CDR3 is TGTGCCTGGACTAGCGGGGGTGGCGGGGAGCTGTTTTTT. It encodes CAWTSGGGGELFF.

The chain combines TRBV15 with TRBJ2-7; tentative D call: TRBD2 (5 bases). The V gene's germline CDR1 is LNHNV and CDR2 YYDKDF (reference sequence). The CDR3 spans 16 residues. V lost 5 bases and J 2 bases, leaving 19 bases between the germline ends. The CDR3 nucleotides read TGTGCCACCAGCCTATTTCCCACGGACTTCACCTACGAGCAGTACTTC. The encoded protein is CATSLFPTDFTYEQYF.

The genes are TRBV9 and TRBJ2-7, with 7 bases identical to TRBD1. CDR3 length: 13 amino acids. Germline CDR1 reads SGDLS; CDR2 reads YYNGEE. J gave up 4 bases and V 0 bases, and 1 base lay outside the gene matches. CDR3 coding DNA: TGTGCCAGCAGCGTAGGGGACAGTTACGAGCAGTACTTC. Its translation: CASSVGDSYEQYF.

This rearrangement joins TRBV10-3 to TRBJ2-7; TRBD1 aligns across 9 bases. Germline values: CDR1 ENHRY, CDR2 SYGVKD. The V and J ends lost 6 bases and 4 bases, in that order; junction bases with no gene match: 4. The CDR3 is 13 residues long. CDR3 coding DNA: TGTGCCATCAGCCGGGACAGGGTTTACGAGCAGTACTTC. It yields the protein CAISRDRVYEQYF.

The rearrangement links TRBV2 to TRBJ2-7; D call uncertain. The V and J ends lost 7 bases and 2 bases respectively, with 12 bases between them. Germline CDR1 reads SNHLY; CDR2 reads FYNNEI. This CDR3 contains 13 residues. The DNA for the CDR3 is TGTGCCAGCACGTGGGGAACGGCCTACGAGCAGTACTTC. Translation: CASTWGTAYEQYF.

This rearrangement joins TRBV9 to TRBJ1-3; D ambiguous. The length of the CDR3 is 16 residues. Germline V gene data show CDR1 as SGDLS and CDR2 as YYNGEE. V was pared by 1 base and J by 0 bases, with 11 bases between. In DNA, the CDR3 is TGTGCCAGCAGCGTAACTCATCACCTCTCTGGAAACACCATATATTTT. This gives the protein CASSVTHHLSGNTIYF. Based on the CDR3 plus reference TRBV9 and TRBJ1-3, the full variable domain is DSGVTQTPKHLITATGQRVTLRCSPRSGDLSVYWYQQSLDQGLQFLIQYYNGEERAKGNILERFSAQQFPDLHSELNLSSLELGDSALYFCASSVTHHLSGNTIYFGEGSWLTVV.

This chain links TRBV7-9 with TRBJ2-1, with 10 bases lining up with TRBD2. Germline lookup yields CDR1 SEHNR and CDR2 FQNEAQ (reference sequence). This CDR3 has 17 residues. Trimming removed 4 bases from V and 3 bases from J; junction bases left unmatched: 9. This CDR3 reads CASSSSVSGGDYNEQFF. CDR3 sequence (DNA): TGTGCCAGCAGCTCCTCCGTGAGCGGGGGGGACTACAATGAGCAGTTCTTC.

The chain links TRBV11-3 to TRBJ1-1; D uncertain. Trimming pared 5 bases from V and 4 bases from J, leaving 11 bases between. The CDR3 is made up of 13 amino acids. Germline loops: CDR1 SGHNT, CDR2 YENEEA. The CDR3 region is CASSLQRATEAFF. The CDR3 nucleotides are TGTGCCAGCAGCCTCCAGAGGGCCACTGAAGCTTTCTTT.

V usage is TRBV2 and J usage is TRBJ1-4; possible D gene TRBD1, 5 bases. Trimming took 4 bases from V and 7 from J, leaving 13 bases between them. CDR3 length: 14 residues. Per germline, CDR1 SNHLY and CDR2 FYNNEI. The CDR3 DNA follows: TGTGCCAGCAGTGGCATAGGGGATGGTGAAAAACTGTTTTTT. Amino acids: CASSGIGDGEKLFF.

The DNA for the CDR3 is TGCGCCAGCAGCGGGGGACTAGCGGGGTATTCCTACAATGAGCAGTTCTTC. It is translated as CASSGGLAGYSYNEQFF. The chain uses TRBV5-1 and TRBJ2-1; TRBD2 matches 13 bases. Germline CDR1 and CDR2: SGHRS and YFSETQ. V was clipped by 4 bases and J by 1 base; unmatched bases: 5. The CDR3 is 17 amino acids.

The rearrangement uses TRBV9 and TRBJ2-1, with 7 bases lining up with TRBD1. Per the germline V gene, CDR1 is SGDLS and CDR2 is YYNGEE. This CDR3 is built from 17 residues. V shed 4 bases, J shed 0 bases, and the junction held 10 bases outside the gene matches. The DNA of the CDR3 is TGTGCCAGCAGCACGGACAGGACCATAAACTCCTACAATGAGCAGTTCTTC. Translating gives CASSTDRTINSYNEQFF.

V is TRBV10-3 and J is TRBJ2-1; TRBD2 agrees at 10 bases. The CDR3 totals 17 residues. CDR1 ENHRY and CDR2 SYGVKD come from the germline V gene. The V and J ends lost 0 bases and 5 bases, in that order; junction bases with no gene match: 7. The CDR3 loop is CAISESASGGLNNEQFF. The CDR3 region has the DNA TGTGCCATCAGTGAGTCGGCTAGCGGGGGCCTCAACAATGAGCAGTTCTTC.

This rearrangement joins TRBV7-2 to TRBJ2-3; 9 positions match TRBD1. Trimming removed 4 bases from V and 6 bases from J; junction bases left unmatched: 8. The CDR3 is 15 amino acids. CDR1 and CDR2 from the germline V gene are SGHTA and FQGNSA. The CDR3 coding sequence is TGTGCCAGCAGCTCTTCCGGGACAGGGATCGATACGCAGTATTTT. It encodes CASSSSGTGIDTQYF. Using reference TRBV7-2 and TRBJ2-3 for the parts outside the CDR3, the full variable domain is GAGVSQSPSNKVTEKGKDVELRCDPISGHTALYWYRQSLGQGLEFLIYFQGNSAPDKSGLPSDRFSAERTGGSVSTLTIQRTQQEDSAVYLCASSSSGTGIDTQYFGPGTRLTVL.

This clone was seen a single time. CDR3: CASSEMGTPNQPQHF. The CDR3 DNA is TGTGCCAGCAGTGAAATGGGGACACCTAATCAGCCCCAGCATTTT. This chain connects TRBV6-1 to TRBJ1-5; possible D gene TRBD1, 6 bases. V gave up 2 bases and J gave up 4 bases, with 12 bases separating them. The germline V gene has CDR1 MNHNS and CDR2 SASEGT. The CDR3 totals 15 residues.

The chain links TRBV19 to TRBJ1-1; D remains unclear. The CDR3 is 13 amino acids. Trimming removed 3 bases at V and 2 bases at J, with 7 bases between. Germline CDR1 is LNHDA and CDR2 is SQIVND (reference sequence). This chain's CDR3 is CASSMGSNTEAFF. In nucleotides, the CDR3 is TGTGCCAGTAGTATGGGAAGCAACACTGAAGCTTTCTTT.

Concerning this clone itself: Other nucleotide sequences in the sample specify the same CDR3. The genes are TRBV27 and TRBJ2-7, with TRBD2 as a possible D gene (5 bases). Between the trimmed V and J ends, which lost 3 bases and 4 bases, there was a span of 7 bases. CDR1 MNHEY and CDR2 SMNVEV come from the germline V gene (reference sequence). The CDR3 covers 12 residues. The CDR3 region is CASSFGGYEQYF. The CDR3 DNA sequence: TGTGCCAGCAGTTTCGGCGGGTACGAGCAGTACTTC.

The chain carries TRBV7-3 and TRBJ2-7; D not resolved. This CDR3 spans 13 amino acids. The V and J ends lost 2 bases and 4 bases respectively, with 9 bases between them. From germline, CDR1 is SGHTA and CDR2 FQGTGA. The CDR3 is CASSLRAGYEQYF. CDR3 sequence (DNA): TGTGCCAGCAGCTTACGGGCAGGATACGAGCAGTACTTC.

V is TRBV19 and J is TRBJ1-5, with 8 bases that match TRBD1. V was clipped by 8 bases and J by 4 bases; unmatched bases: 4. CDR3 length: 13 residues. Per the germline V gene, CDR1 is LNHDA and CDR2 is SQIVND (reference sequence). CDR3 sequence: CASGQGPNQPQHF. Written as DNA, the CDR3 is TGTGCCAGTGGACAGGGACCGAATCAGCCCCAGCATTTT.

The V gene is TRBV2, the J gene TRBJ2-3, with D perhaps matching TRBD1 or TRBD2 (6 bases each). V lost 2 bases and J lost 4, with 16 bases in between. The CDR3 loop spans 16 amino acids. Germline-derived CDR1 and CDR2 are SNHLY and FYNNEI. This chain's CDR3 is CASSENGGGPADTQYF. Here the CDR3 DNA reads TGTGCCAGCAGTGAAAATGGAGGGGGGCCAGCAGATACGCAGTATTTT. Using reference TRBV2 and TRBJ2-3 for the parts outside the CDR3, the full variable domain is EPEVTQTPSHQVTQMGQEVILRCVPISNHLYFYWYRQILGQKVEFLVSFYNNEISEKSEIFDDQFSVERPDGSNFTLKIRSTKLEDSAMYFCASSENGGGPADTQYFGPGTRLTVL.